Detailed here is one T cell receptor beta chain. This CDR3 has 13 amino acids. J gave up 8 bases and V 4 bases, and 5 bases lay outside the gene matches. CDR1 PRHDT and CDR2 FYEKMQ come from the germline V gene (reference sequence). As originally analysed: Scientists estimated how many nucleated cells there were by amplifying reference gene primers. TCRdb's copy holds only in-frame clones and misses some; the assay was immunoSEQ multiplex PCR. V, J and clone size are those of that table, while D and trimming were read from the DNA. The table lists fewer than 250,000 clones, more than 85% of them singletons, with approximately 0.7% in the top ten. This sample stems from a study of blood T cell repertoires in COVID-19. The overall study: Both acute and convalescent COVID-19 samples were obtained from the United States, Italy and Spain. The cDNA or gDNA used as material had been derived from T cells, B-cell-depleted T cells, or PBMCs.

This sequence originates from a man aged 40-55 years with acute or convalescent COVID-19. The specimen sequenced was peripheral blood. The chain couples TRBV13 to TRBJ1-2; 9 bases fit TRBD1. CDR3 region: CASSSRDREGYTF. CDR3 bases: TGTGCCAGCAGCTCCCGGGACAGGGAGGGCTACACCTTC.